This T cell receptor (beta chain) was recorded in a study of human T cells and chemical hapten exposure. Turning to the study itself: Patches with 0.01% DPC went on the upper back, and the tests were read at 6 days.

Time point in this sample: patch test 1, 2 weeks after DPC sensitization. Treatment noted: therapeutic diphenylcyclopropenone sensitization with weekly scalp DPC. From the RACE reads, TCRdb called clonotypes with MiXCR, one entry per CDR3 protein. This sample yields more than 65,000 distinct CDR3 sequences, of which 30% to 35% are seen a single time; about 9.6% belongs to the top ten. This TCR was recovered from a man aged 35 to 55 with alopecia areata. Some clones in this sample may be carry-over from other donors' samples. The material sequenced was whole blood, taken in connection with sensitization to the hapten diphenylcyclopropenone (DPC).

CDR3 in amino acids: CASWGSRTEFVQYF. CDR3 nucleotide sequence: TGCGCCAGCTGGGGGTCCCGGACAGAATTCGTTCAGTACTTC. V and J are TRBV10-2 and TRBJ2-4; a possible D gene is TRBD1 (6 bases). CDR3 length: 14 residues. The V gene lost 8 bases and the J gene lost 11 bases, with 22 bases spanning the gap. Germline V gene data show CDR1 as WSHSY and CDR2 as SAAADI.